This record covers a single TCR beta chain. Its antigen is not identified. The data were obtained in a study of cytomegalovirus exposure and HLA in healthy donors. Primers: 60 Vbeta forward and 13 Jbeta reverse. Original processing methods: A follow-up analysis tallied about 80 million unique TCR beta chains, 9 million to 11 million shared. Sequencing was performed with immunoSEQ multiplex PCR; in TCRdb, only in-frame clones are kept and a portion is missing. V, J and clone size reflect that table, while D and trimming were determined from the DNA. This sample has some 170,000 clones, with around 86% found just once. Broader study findings: Many donors carried some public TCRs, although rarity characterized most TCR sequences. In a later analysis, the majority of CMV-associated beta chains seemingly showed HLA restriction. A later analysis reportedly found that, within productive TCRs, an Asian-associated ancestry cluster had fewer N-insertions than the mean observed across the roughly 670 donors.

V shed 5 bases and J 4 bases; nucleotides not matched to a gene: 4. In germline, CDR1 is SEHNR, CDR2 FQNEAQ (reference sequence). This CDR3 comprises 14 residues. The sample was PBMCs. This chain joins TRBV7-9 and TRBJ2-5, with 10 bases lining up with TRBD1. This TCR derives from a girl aged 2 to 9 in good health and CMV-seropositive. CDR3 amino acids: CASSLDRGRETQYF. In nucleotides, the CDR3 is TGTGCCAGCAGCCTCGACAGGGGGCGAGAGACCCAGTACTTC.